Below are 15 T cell receptor beta chains sequenced from a single sample in a study of CD8 T cells in Susac syndrome. When the RNA was reverse transcribed, random hexamers were used with an input of about 0.5 to 1 ug. TCRdb re-called the immunoSEQ multiplex PCR reads with MiXCR, one entry per CDR3 protein. The sample lists roughly 150,000 distinct CDR3 sequences; 85% to 95% were seen once. The sequenced material came from CD4+ T cells from PBMCs. Receptor source: a human donor with Susac syndrome.

The chain carries TRBV20-1 and TRBJ2-3, with D perhaps TRBD1 (6 bases). V lost 1 base and J lost 3, with 14 bases in between. The CDR3 spans 15 residues. Germline CDR1 DFQATT, CDR2 SNEGSKA (reference sequence). CDR3 in DNA: TGCAGTGCTAGAGGACCTAGACAGGTGACAGATACGCAGTATTTT. This encodes CSARGPRQVTDTQYF.

The chain uses TRBV19 and TRBJ1-6; D is perhaps TRBD1 (5 bases). Trimming left V 2 bases short and J 7 bases short, with 9 bases between. From germline, CDR1 is LNHDA and CDR2 SQIVND (reference sequence). The CDR3 has 14 amino acids. CDR3 coding DNA: TGTGCCAGTAGTATAAATAGGGGCAATTCACCCCTCCACTTT. Its translation is CASSINRGNSPLHF.

This chain links TRBV20-1 with TRBJ2-1, with TRBD1 matching over 8 bases. Trimming at V came to 3 bases and at J to 3 bases, leaving 4 bases not matched to a gene. The CDR3 extends over 14 amino acids. Germline V gene data show CDR1 as DFQATT and CDR2 as SNEGSKA (reference sequence). The CDR3 DNA reads TGCAGTGCTAGCAGGGGGCCAGTCTACAATGAGCAGTTCTTC. Its protein product is CSASRGPVYNEQFF.

This clonotype showed up just once. CDR3 DNA sequence: TGCAGTGCTAGAGGGGACAGGGGGGGAGAGCAGTACTTC. Translation: CSARGDRGGEQYF. The rearrangement links TRBV20-1 to TRBJ2-7; TRBD1 matches 11 bases. V trimming: 1 base; J trimming: 7 bases; junction bases outside the gene matches: 3. This CDR3 is built from 13 residues. The V gene's germline CDR1 is DFQATT and CDR2 SNEGSKA (reference sequence).

The V and J genes are TRBV20-1 and TRBJ1-2, with TRBD1 matching 7 bases. The CDR3 contains 11 residues. Germline V gene data show CDR1 as DFQATT and CDR2 as SNEGSKA (reference sequence). CDR3 DNA: TGCAGGCCGGCTGGGACAGTGGGCTACACCTTC. Translated, it gives CRPAGTVGYTF.

This chain uses TRBV20-1 with TRBJ2-5; possible D gene TRBD2, 6 bases. V gave up 0 bases and J gave up 6 bases, with 20 bases separating them. In germline, CDR1 is DFQATT, CDR2 SNEGSKA (reference sequence). The CDR3 sequence is 16 residues long. CDR3 bases: TGCAGTGCTAGAGATGAGGGGAGGCTGGAGTTGAAGACCCAGTACTTC. Protein: CSARDEGRLELKTQYF.

The CDR3 DNA follows: TGTGCCAGCAGCTTGGAGGGGATCGCAGATACGCAGTATTTT. This encodes CASSLEGIADTQYF. This chain connects TRBV7-9 to TRBJ2-3; tentatively, D is TRBD2 (6 bases). Per germline, CDR1 SEHNR and CDR2 FQNEAQ (reference sequence). The V end was cut by 3 bases, the J end by 4 bases, with 11 bases between. The length of the CDR3 is 14 residues.

The chain recombines TRBV5-1 with TRBJ2-1; tentatively, D is TRBD1 (6 bases). The CDR3 is 14 residues long. Germline assignment: CDR1 SGHRS and CDR2 YFSETQ. V was trimmed by 7 bases and J by 6 bases, leaving 17 bases between them. CDR3 in amino acids: CASALTEGGNEQFF. As DNA, the CDR3 is TGCGCCAGCGCGTTGACGGAAGGGGGCAATGAGCAGTTCTTC.

V is TRBV30 and J is TRBJ2-4; D gene unclear. CDR1 is GTSNPN and CDR2 is SVGIG in the germline V gene (reference sequence). The CDR3 is 12 residues long. The V gene lost 5 bases and the J gene lost 0 bases, with 5 bases spanning the gap. Written as DNA, the CDR3 is TGTGCCTGGGGCGGAGCCAAAAACATTCAGTACTTC. Translating gives CAWGGAKNIQYF.

This chain joins TRBV11-2 and TRBJ2-5, with D tentatively TRBD2 (6 bases). Germline assignment: CDR1 SGHAT and CDR2 FQNNGV. The CDR3 has 15 amino acids. The ends were cut back, 5 bases at V and 1 base at J, with 14 bases in the middle. The CDR3 nucleotides are TGTGCCAGCAGCCCGGGCGGGGTATCCCAAGAGACCCAGTACTTC. It is translated as CASSPGGVSQETQYF. Full variable domain (missing parts from reference TRBV11-2 and TRBJ2-5): EAGVAQSPRYKIIEKRQSVAFWCNPISGHATLYWYQQILGQGPKLLIQFQNNGVVDDSQLPKDRFSAERLKGVDSTLKIQPAKLEDSAVYLCASSPGGVSQETQYFGPGTRLLVL.

DNA for the CDR3: TGCACCGCGGGGGGGAACTACGAGCAGTACTTC. Encoded protein: CTAGGNYEQYF. This rearrangement joins TRBV29-1 to TRBJ2-7; 9 positions match TRBD2. Germline CDR1 and CDR2: SQVTM and ANQGSEA. The CDR3 contains 11 residues.

The V gene is TRBV5-6, the J gene TRBJ1-1; D not resolved. The V end was cut by 3 bases, the J end by 0 bases, with 9 bases between. CDR3 length: 14 amino acids. Germline CDR1 reads SGHDT; CDR2 reads YYEEEE. CDR3 region: CASSWGKVNTEAFF. The CDR3 DNA is TGTGCCAGCAGCTGGGGTAAGGTGAACACTGAAGCTTTCTTT.

The chain couples TRBV12-3 or TRBV12-4 to TRBJ2-7; TRBD1 matches 9 bases. The CDR3 extends over 17 amino acids. V dropped 6 bases and J dropped 3; count of bases not matched to a gene: 15. The CDR3: CASSTGQGFSVGYEQYF. As DNA, the CDR3 is TGTGCCAGCAGCACGGGACAGGGTTTTAGTGTGGGCTACGAGCAGTACTTC.

The CDR3 DNA is TGTGCCAGCAGCCAAGGAGACAGGTCCACCGGGGAGCTGTTTTTT. It codes for CASSQGDRSTGELFF. The chain carries TRBV3-1 and TRBJ2-2; maybe TRBD1 (6 bases). The ends were cut back, 1 base at V and 4 bases at J, with 10 bases in the middle. CDR1 LGHDT and CDR2 YNNKEL come from the germline V gene (reference sequence). CDR3 length: 15 residues.

V is TRBV12-5 and J is TRBJ1-1; D is possibly TRBD1 (5 bases). Germline V gives CDR1 LGHNT, CDR2 FRNRAP. V was clipped by 5 bases and J by 1 base, with 14 bases between them. This CDR3 has 15 residues. Here the CDR3 reads CASGPPGLKNTEAFF. The CDR3 bases are TGTGCTAGTGGTCCGCCGGGACTGAAGAACACTGAAGCTTTCTTT.